Below, 14 T cell receptor beta chains from the same sample are listed, as sequenced in a study of identical twins. TCRdb recomputed calls from the 5' RACE reads with MiXCR, one row per CDR3 protein. The sample has roughly 480,000 distinct CDR3 sequences; roughly a quarter are singletons. This sample was also put to use in a study of T cells expressing NK-cell markers.

The specimen sequenced was CD4+ T cells sorted from blood. These receptors all stem from a woman aged 18-29 years in good health.

This clonotype was found a few times. The V and J genes are TRBV14 and TRBJ1-2; possibly TRBD1 for D (6 bases). Trimming removed 4 bases from V and 5 bases from J, with 14 bases in between. The CDR3 spans 14 residues. CDR1 SGHDN and CDR2 FVKESK come from the germline V gene. The CDR3 loop reads CASSLFSGQYGYTF. Written as DNA, the CDR3 is TGTGCCAGCAGCCTTTTCTCCGGACAGTATGGCTACACCTTC.

The chain employs TRBV14 and TRBJ2-1, with a tentative D call TRBD2 (5 bases). The CDR3 extends over 19 amino acids. Germline V lookup: CDR1 SGHDN, CDR2 FVKESK. V was pared by 0 bases and J by 4 bases, with 22 bases between. The CDR3 region has the DNA TGTGCCAGCAGCCAAGATGCCCCCCTGAGAACCCGACTATACAATGAGCAGTTCTTC. Amino acid sequence: CASSQDAPLRTRLYNEQFF.

This clonotype was picked up a small number of times. This chain connects TRBV20-1 to TRBJ2-3; TRBD2 agrees at 11 bases. The CDR3 loop spans 15 amino acids. Germline V lookup: CDR1 DFQATT, CDR2 SNEGSKA (reference sequence). V was pared by 5 bases and J by 6 bases, with 10 bases of the junction left unmatched. The CDR3 sequence: CSALPTSGTKDTQYF. CDR3 bases: TGCAGTGCTCTTCCGACTAGCGGGACCAAGGATACGCAGTATTTT.

V gene TRBV29-1 combines with J gene TRBJ1-1; D ambiguous. This CDR3 spans 10 amino acids. V was shortened by 7 bases and J by 7 bases, with 10 bases between the two germline ends. Germline V lookup: CDR1 SQVTM, CDR2 ANQGSEA. For the CDR3, the DNA is TGCAGCGCATCCCTAGATGAAGCTTTCTTT. As protein: CSASLDEAFF.

Only a few counts were recorded for this clonotype. V usage is TRBV11-3 and J usage is TRBJ2-1, with unresolved D. This CDR3 region has 11 residues. Germline-derived CDR1 and CDR2 are SGHNT and YENEEA. Trimming pared 4 bases from V and 12 bases from J, leaving 10 bases between. The CDR3 coding sequence is TGTGCCAGCAGCTCTCGAATGAGGCAGTTCTTC. Translation: CASSSRMRQFF.

The chain links TRBV6-4 to TRBJ2-5; D uncertain. This CDR3 comprises 12 residues. Trimming left V 7 bases short and J 5 bases short, with 11 bases between. CDR1 is MRHNA and CDR2 is SNTAGT in the germline V gene. CDR3 DNA sequence: TGTGCCAGCATACAGTCCGGGGAGACCCAGTACTTC. This translates into CASIQSGETQYF.

The V call is TRBV5-1, the J call TRBJ2-7, with D unresolved. The V end was cut by 3 bases, the J end by 5 bases, with 24 bases between. The CDR3 extends over 17 amino acids. CDR1 is SGHRS, CDR2 YFSETQ, per germline. CDR3 in amino acids: CASSWPRGVLDLHEQYF. DNA of the CDR3: TGCGCCAGCAGCTGGCCCCGCGGAGTTCTAGACCTTCACGAGCAGTACTTC.

The chain couples TRBV9 to TRBJ2-1; 14 positions match TRBD2. The germline V gene encodes CDR1 SGDLS and CDR2 YYNGEE. The CDR3 runs 15 residues. The V segment lost 3 bases and the J segment 9 bases; nucleotides outside the gene matches: 5. CDR3 in amino acids: CASSGLAGGPGEQFF. DNA for the CDR3: TGTGCCAGCAGCGGACTAGCGGGGGGGCCCGGTGAGCAGTTCTTC.

V is TRBV30 and J is TRBJ2-3; 10 nucleotides agree with TRBD2. V shed 7 bases, J shed 5 bases, and the junction held 15 bases outside the gene matches. Germline CDR1 GTSNPN, CDR2 SVGIG (reference sequence). This CDR3 has 16 residues. The DNA of the CDR3 is TGTGCCTACAACTCATTCCAGCGGGAGGGGCAAGATACGCAGTATTTT. Translating it yields CAYNSFQREGQDTQYF.

The rearrangement uses TRBV20-1 and TRBJ1-1, with D unclear. V lost 1 base and J 5 bases, leaving 8 bases between the germline ends. Germline V gene lookup returns CDR1 DFQATT and CDR2 SNEGSKA (reference sequence). CDR3 length equals 12 residues. CDR3 DNA sequence: TGCAGTGCTAGAGGGTTCGGGACTGAAGCTTTCTTT. Its translation is CSARGFGTEAFF.

V is TRBV5-1 and J is TRBJ2-7; 12 bases agree with TRBD1. The germline gives CDR1 SGHRS, CDR2 YFSETQ. Trimming cost V 7 bases and J 6 bases; bases outside gene matches: 8. This CDR3 is 14 amino acids long. The CDR3: CASDKGQGAGEQYF. DNA of the CDR3: TGCGCCAGCGATAAGGGACAGGGGGCAGGCGAGCAGTACTTC.

This clonotype was seen only a few times. This chain joins TRBV5-1 and TRBJ2-7, with D uncertain. The CDR3 is 13 amino acids. Between the trimmed V and J ends, which lost 3 bases and 9 bases, there was a span of 16 bases. Germline values: CDR1 SGHRS, CDR2 YFSETQ. The CDR3 sequence: CASSSWTDSRQYF. CDR3 sequence (DNA): TGCGCCAGCAGCTCCTGGACCGACTCCCGGCAGTACTTC.

This clonotype was seen a handful of times. V and J are TRBV20-1 and TRBJ2-7; TRBD2 aligns across 14 bases. Losses at the gene ends were 2 bases for V and 2 bases for J; bases not matched to a gene: 2. Germline CDR1 is DFQATT and CDR2 is SNEGSKA (reference sequence). This CDR3 comprises 15 residues. DNA of the CDR3: TGCAGTGCTAGACCGGGACTAGCGGGAGCCTACGAGCAGTACTTC. Amino acids: CSARPGLAGAYEQYF.

In DNA form, the CDR3 reads TGCAGTGCCCCGTCTGGGGGACGGACCCAGTACTTC. Its translation is CSAPSGGRTQYF. This chain links TRBV20-1 with TRBJ2-5, with D possibly being TRBD1 or TRBD2 (5 bases each). This CDR3 contains 12 residues. In germline, CDR1 is DFQATT, CDR2 SNEGSKA (reference sequence). The V gene lost 6 bases and the J gene lost 7 bases, with 15 bases spanning the gap.